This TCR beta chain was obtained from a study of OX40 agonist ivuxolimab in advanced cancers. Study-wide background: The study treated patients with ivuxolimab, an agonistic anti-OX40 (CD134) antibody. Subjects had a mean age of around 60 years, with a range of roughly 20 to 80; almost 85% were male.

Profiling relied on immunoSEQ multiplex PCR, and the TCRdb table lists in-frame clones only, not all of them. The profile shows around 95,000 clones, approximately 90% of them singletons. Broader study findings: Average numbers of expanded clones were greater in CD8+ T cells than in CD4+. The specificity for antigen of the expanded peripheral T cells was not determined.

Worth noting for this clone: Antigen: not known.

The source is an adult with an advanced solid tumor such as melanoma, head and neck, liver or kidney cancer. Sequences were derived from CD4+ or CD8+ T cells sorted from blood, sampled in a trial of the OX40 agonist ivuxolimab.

Here the CDR3 reads CASSQGLVGETQYF. In DNA, the CDR3 is TGCGCCAGCAGCCAGGGACTAGTTGGTGAGACCCAGTACTTC. The chain has TRBV4-3 and TRBJ2-5; 8 positions agree with TRBD2. The germline V gene has CDR1 LGHNA and CDR2 YSLEER. After removal of 3 bases from V and 5 bases from J, the junction contained 5 bases not matched to a gene. The CDR3 runs to 14 residues.